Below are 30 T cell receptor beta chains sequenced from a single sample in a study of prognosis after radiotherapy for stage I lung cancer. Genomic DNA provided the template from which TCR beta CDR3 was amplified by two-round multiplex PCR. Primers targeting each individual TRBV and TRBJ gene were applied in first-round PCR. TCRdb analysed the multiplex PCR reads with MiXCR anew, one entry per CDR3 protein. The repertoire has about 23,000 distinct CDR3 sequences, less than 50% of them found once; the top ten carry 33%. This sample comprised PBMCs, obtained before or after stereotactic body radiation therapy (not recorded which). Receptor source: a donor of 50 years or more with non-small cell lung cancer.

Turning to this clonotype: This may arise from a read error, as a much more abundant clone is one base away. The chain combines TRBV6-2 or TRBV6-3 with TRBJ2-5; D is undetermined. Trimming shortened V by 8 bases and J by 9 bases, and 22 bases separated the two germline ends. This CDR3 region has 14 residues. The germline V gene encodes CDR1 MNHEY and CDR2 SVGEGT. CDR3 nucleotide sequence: TGTGCCAGCCAAGATACGGCCTGGGGTGAGGCCCAGTACTTC. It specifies CASQDTAWGEAQYF.

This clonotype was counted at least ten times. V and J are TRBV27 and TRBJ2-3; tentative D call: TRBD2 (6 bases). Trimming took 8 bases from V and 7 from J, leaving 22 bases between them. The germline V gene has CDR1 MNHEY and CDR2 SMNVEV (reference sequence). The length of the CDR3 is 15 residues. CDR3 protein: CASGLQRQGGNTQYF. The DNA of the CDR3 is TGTGCCAGCGGTCTTCAGCGGCAGGGAGGAAATACGCAGTATTTT.

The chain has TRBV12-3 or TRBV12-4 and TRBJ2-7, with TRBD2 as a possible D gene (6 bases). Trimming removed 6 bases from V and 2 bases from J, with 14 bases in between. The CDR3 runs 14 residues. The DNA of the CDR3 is TGTGCCAGCAGACCGGGCGGGGCGCCCTACGAGCAGTACTTC. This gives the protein CASRPGGAPYEQYF.

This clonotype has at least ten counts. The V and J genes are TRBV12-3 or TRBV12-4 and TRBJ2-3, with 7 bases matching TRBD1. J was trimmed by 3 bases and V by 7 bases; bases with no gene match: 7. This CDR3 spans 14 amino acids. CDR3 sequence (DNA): TGTGCCAGCAACGACAGGGCCCGTACAGATACGCAGTATTTT. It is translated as CASNDRARTDTQYF.

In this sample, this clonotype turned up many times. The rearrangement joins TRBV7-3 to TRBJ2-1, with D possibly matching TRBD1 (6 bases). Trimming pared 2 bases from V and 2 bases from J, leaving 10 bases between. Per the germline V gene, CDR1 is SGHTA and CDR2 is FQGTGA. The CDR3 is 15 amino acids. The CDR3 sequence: CASSLARDTYNEQFF. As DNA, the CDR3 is TGTGCCAGCAGCTTAGCAAGGGACACCTACAATGAGCAGTTCTTC. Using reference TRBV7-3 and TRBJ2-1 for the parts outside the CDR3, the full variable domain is GAGVSQTPSNKVTEKGKYVELRCDPISGHTALYWYRQSLGQGPEFLIYFQGTGAADDSGLPNDRFFAVRPEGSVSTLKIQRTERGDSAVYLCASSLARDTYNEQFFGPGTRLTVL.

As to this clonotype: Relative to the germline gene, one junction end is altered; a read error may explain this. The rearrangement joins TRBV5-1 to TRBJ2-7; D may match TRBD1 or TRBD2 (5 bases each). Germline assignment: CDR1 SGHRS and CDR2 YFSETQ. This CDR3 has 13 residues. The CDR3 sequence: CASSLSGAGEHYF. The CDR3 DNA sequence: TGCGCCAGCAGCTTGTCTGGGGCGGGCGAGCATTACTTC.

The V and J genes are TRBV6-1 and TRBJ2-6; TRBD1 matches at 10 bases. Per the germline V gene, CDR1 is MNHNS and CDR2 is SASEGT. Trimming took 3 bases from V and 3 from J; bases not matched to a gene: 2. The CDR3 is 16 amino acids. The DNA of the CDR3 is TGTGCCAGCAGTGAGACAGGGGGCGGTGGGGCCAACGTCCTGACTTTC. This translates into CASSETGGGGANVLTF.

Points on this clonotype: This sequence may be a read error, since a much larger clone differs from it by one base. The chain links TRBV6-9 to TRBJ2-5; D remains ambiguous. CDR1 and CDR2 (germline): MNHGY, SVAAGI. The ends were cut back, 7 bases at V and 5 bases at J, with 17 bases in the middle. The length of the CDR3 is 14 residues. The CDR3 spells CASNYKTCLETQYF. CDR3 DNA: TGTGCCAGCAATTACAAAACTTGCCTGGAGACCCAGTACTTC.

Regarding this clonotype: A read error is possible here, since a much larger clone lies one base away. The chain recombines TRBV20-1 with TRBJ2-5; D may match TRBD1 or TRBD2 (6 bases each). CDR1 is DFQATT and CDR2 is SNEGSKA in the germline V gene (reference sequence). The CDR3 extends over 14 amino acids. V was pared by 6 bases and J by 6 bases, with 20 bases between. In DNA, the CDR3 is TGCAGTGCCCAGGAGGCGGGGACAAGGCAGACCCAGTACTTC. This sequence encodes CSAQEAGTRQTQYF.

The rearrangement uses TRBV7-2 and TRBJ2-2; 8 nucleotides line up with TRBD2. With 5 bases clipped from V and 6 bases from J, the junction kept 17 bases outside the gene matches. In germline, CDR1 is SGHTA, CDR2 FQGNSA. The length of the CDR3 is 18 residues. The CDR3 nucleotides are TGTGCCAGCAGCCCTGGAGTATTGGCGGGGGGTAGGGCCGGGGAGCTGTTTTTT. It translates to CASSPGVLAGGRAGELFF.

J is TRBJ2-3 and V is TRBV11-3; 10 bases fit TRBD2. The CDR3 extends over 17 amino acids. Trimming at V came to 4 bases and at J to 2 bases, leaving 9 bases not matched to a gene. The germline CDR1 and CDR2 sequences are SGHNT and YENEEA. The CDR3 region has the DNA TGTGCCAGCAGCTCGCCGACGCTAGCGGGGGTCACAGATACGCAGTATTTT. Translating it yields CASSSPTLAGVTDTQYF.

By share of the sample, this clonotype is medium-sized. The CDR3 sequence is CASGQDYYEQYF. CDR3 nucleotide sequence: TGTGCCAGCGGACAGGACTACTACGAGCAGTACTTC. This chain joins TRBV28 and TRBJ2-7; D is perhaps TRBD1 (7 bases). Trimming stripped 8 bases from V and 3 bases from J, with 11 bases between. Germline CDR1 is MDHEN and CDR2 is SYDVKM. CDR3 length: 12 amino acids.

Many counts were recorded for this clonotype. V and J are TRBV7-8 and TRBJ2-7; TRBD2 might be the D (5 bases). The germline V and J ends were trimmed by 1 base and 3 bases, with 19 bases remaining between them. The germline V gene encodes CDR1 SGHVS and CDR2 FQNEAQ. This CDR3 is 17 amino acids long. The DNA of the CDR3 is TGTGCCAGCAGCTTAGAAGGGTTCCGGGGTCTGGGCTACGAGCAGTACTTC. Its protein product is CASSLEGFRGLGYEQYF.

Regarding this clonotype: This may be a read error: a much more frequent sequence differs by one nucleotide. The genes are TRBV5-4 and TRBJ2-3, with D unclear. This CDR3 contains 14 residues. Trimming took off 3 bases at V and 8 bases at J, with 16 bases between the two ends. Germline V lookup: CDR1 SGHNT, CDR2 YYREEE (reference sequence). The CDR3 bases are TGTGCCAGCAGCTCCCCGGACGGTGGGCGTACGCAGTATTTT. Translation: CASSSPDGGRTQYF.

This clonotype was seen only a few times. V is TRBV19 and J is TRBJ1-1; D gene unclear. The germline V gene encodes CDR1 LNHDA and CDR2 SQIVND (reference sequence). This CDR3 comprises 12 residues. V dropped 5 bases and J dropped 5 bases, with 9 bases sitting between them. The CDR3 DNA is TGTGCCAGTAGTTTGGGTTGGACTGAAGCTTTCTTT. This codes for CASSLGWTEAFF. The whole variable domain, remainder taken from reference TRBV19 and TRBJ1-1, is DGGITQSPKYLFRKEGQNVTLSCEQNLNHDAMYWYRQDPGQGLRLIYYSQIVNDFQKGDIAEGYSVSREKKESFPLTVTSAQKNPTAFYLCASSLGWTEAFFGQGTRLTVV.

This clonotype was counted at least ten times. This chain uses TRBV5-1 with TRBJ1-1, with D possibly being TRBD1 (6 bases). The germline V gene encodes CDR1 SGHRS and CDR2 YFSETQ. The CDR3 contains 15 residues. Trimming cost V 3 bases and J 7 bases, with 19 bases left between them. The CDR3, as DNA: TGCGCCAGCAGCTCCGAGGGGGGCGCCGGCTTTGAAGCTTTCTTT. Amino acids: CASSSEGGAGFEAFF.

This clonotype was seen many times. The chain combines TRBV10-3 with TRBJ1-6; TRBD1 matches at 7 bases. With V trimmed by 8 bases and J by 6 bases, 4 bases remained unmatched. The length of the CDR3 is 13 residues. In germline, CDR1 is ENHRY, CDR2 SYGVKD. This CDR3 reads CAIRDRANSPLHF. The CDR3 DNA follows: TGTGCCATCCGAGACAGGGCTAATTCACCCCTCCACTTT.

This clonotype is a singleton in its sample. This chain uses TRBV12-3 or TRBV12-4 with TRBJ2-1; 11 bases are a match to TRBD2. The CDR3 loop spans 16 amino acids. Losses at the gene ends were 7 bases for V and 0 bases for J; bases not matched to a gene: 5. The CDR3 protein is CASTPLAGGSYNEQFF. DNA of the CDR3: TGTGCCAGCACCCCTCTAGCGGGGGGCTCCTACAATGAGCAGTTCTTC.

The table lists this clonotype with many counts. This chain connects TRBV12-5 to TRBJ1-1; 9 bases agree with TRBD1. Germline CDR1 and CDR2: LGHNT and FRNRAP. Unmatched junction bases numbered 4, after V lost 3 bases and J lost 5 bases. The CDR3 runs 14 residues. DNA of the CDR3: TGTGCTAGTGGTTTAGGGACAGGGAAGACTGAAGCTTTCTTT. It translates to CASGLGTGKTEAFF.

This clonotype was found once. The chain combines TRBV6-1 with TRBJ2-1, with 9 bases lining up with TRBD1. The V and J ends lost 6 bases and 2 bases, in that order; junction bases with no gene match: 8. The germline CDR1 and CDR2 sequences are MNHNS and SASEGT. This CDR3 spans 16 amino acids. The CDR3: CASRDQGTGTYNEQFF. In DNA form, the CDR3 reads TGTGCCAGCAGAGATCAAGGGACAGGGACCTACAATGAGCAGTTCTTC.

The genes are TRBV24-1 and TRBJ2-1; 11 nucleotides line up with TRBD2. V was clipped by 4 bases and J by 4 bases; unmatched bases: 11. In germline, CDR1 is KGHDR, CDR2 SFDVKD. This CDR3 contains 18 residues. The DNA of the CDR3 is TGTGCCACCAGTGACACCCGACTAGCGGGACCCATATACAATGAGCAGTTCTTC. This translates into CATSDTRLAGPIYNEQFF.

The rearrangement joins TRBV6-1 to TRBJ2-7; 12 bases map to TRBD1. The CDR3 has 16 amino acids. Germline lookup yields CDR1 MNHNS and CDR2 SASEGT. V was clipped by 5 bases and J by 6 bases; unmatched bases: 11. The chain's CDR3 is CASSTLRDRGHFEQYF. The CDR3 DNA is TGTGCCAGCAGTACCCTCCGGGACAGGGGGCACTTCGAGCAGTACTTC.

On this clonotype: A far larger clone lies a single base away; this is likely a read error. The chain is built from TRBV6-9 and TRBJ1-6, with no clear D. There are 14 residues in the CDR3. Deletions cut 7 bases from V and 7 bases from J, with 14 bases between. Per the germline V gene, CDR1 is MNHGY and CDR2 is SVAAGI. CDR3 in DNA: TGTGCCAGCACGGTAACAGTGGACAATTCACCCCTCCACTTT. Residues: CASTVTVDNSPLHF.

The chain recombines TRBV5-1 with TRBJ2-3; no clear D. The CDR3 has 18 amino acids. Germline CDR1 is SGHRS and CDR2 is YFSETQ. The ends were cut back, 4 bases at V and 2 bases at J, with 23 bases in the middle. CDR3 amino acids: CASSMSEIGFGHTDTQYF. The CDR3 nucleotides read TGCGCCAGCAGCATGAGTGAGATCGGGTTTGGGCACACAGATACGCAGTATTTT.

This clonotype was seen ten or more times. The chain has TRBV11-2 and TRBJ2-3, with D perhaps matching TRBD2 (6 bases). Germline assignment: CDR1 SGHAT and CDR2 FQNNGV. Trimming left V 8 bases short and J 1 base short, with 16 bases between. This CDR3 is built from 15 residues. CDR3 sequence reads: CASHPPSGGTDTQYF. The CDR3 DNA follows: TGTGCCAGCCACCCCCCTTCGGGGGGCACAGATACGCAGTATTTT.

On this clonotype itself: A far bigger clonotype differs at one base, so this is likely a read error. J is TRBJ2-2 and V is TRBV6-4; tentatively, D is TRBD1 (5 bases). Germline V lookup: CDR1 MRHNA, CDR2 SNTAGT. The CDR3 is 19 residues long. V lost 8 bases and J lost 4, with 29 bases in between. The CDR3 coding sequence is TGTGCCAGCGGAGACAGTGGTAGTGATAATTACCGTAGCACCGGGGAGCTGTTTTTT. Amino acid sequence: CASGDSGSDNYRSTGELFF.

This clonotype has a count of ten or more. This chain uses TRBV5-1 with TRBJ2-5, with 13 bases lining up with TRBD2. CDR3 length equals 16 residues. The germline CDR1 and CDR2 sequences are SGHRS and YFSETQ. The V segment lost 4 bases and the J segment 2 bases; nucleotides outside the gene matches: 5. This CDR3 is CASSPGLAGAQETQYF. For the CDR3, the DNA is TGCGCCAGCAGCCCAGGACTAGCGGGGGCTCAAGAGACCCAGTACTTC.

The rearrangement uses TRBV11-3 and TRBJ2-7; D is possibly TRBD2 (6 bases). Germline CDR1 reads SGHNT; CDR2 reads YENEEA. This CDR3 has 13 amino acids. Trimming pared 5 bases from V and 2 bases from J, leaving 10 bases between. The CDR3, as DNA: TGTGCCAGCAGCCCAGGACTAACCTACGAGCAGTACTTC. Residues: CASSPGLTYEQYF.

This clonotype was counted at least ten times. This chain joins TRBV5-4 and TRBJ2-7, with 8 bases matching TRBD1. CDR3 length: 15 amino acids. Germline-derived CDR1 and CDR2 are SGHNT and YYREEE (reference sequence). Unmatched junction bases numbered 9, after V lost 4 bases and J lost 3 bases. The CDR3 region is CASSVERTGIYEQYF. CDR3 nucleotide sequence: TGTGCCAGCAGCGTAGAGCGGACAGGGATCTACGAGCAGTACTTC.

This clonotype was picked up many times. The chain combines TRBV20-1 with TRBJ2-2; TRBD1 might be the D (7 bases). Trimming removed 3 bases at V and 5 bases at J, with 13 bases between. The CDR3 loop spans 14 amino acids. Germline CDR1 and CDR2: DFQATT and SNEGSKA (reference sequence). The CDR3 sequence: CSARRRGLTGELFF. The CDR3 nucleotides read TGCAGTGCTAGGAGGAGGGGGCTGACCGGGGAGCTGTTTTTT.